The sequence of this T cell receptor beta chain was determined in a study of vaccination effects on CD4 cells after COVID-19. On the study more broadly: Sampling occurred a median 72 days post second dose, range 14 to 241. Findings of the study overall: Healthy vaccinees' vaccine-induced clones included only 1 of 255 that recognized common cold coronaviruses. A shortage of convalescent patients and an absence of early post-infection timepoints characterized the study.

This clone has only a few counts. Antigen: not known. Before sequencing took place, the ViraFEST assay used viral peptide pools to expand antigen-specific CD4+ T cells. At the end of 10 days of culture, CD4+ T cells were isolated. It was two doses of either the BNT162b2 or mRNA-1273 vaccine that participants received. Fresh IL-2-containing medium replaced half the medium on days 3 and 7. Clones were read by immunoSEQ multiplex PCR, and TCRdb kept only the in-frame ones, dropping some. The table shows around 30,000 clones, with less than 80% occurring only once. Sequencing used CD4+ T cells from PBMCs cultured with SARS-CoV-2 spike peptides, obtained after COVID-19 vaccination. The receptor was isolated from a human donor who received a COVID-19 vaccine.

Here the CDR3 DNA reads TGCGCCAGCAGCCAAGGCCTTACAGGGCTTGAGGGCTACACCTTC. Translated: CASSQGLTGLEGYTF. This chain connects TRBV4-1 to TRBJ1-2, with TRBD1 as a possible D gene (6 bases). V was cut by 1 base and J by 8 bases, with 17 bases left in between. This CDR3 is built from 15 residues. Germline CDR1 reads MGHRA; CDR2 reads YSYEKL.